This TCR beta chain was observed in a study of T-cell memory formation after mild COVID-19. Study at large: Largely donor-specific TCR clusters were found.

Germline V gene data show CDR1 as DFQATT and CDR2 as SNEGSKA (reference sequence). The length of the CDR3 is 15 residues. The trim removed 6 bases at V and 3 bases at J, leaving 11 bases unmatched. The study, taken as a whole, reports: Contracting CD4+ clones sat mainly in CM and EM; CD8+ in EMRA.

TCR alpha and TCR beta cDNA libraries carrying sample barcodes and UMIs came from 5'RACE with constant-segment primers. One entry per CDR3 protein results from TCRdb running MiXCR on the 5' RACE reads. The sample yields 300,000 to 350,000 distinct CDR3 sequences, over 11% seen once. Details on this clonotype: The antigen is unknown.

The specimen was PBMCs or a T cell subset sorted from them (not recorded which). The V gene is TRBV20-1, the J gene TRBJ2-5, with 9 bases that match TRBD2. The receptor was isolated from a man younger than 30 who had mild COVID-19 (a few samples of this study predate the infection). Cell type and time point are not known. As DNA, the CDR3 is TGCAGTGCGAGGACGGTGACTAGCGGTAAAGAGACCCAGTACTTC. Translated, it gives CSARTVTSGKETQYF.